The 25 T cell receptor beta chains below come from one sample, sequenced in a study of human T cells and chemical hapten exposure. From the RACE reads, TCRdb called clonotypes with MiXCR, one entry per CDR3 protein. The table lists about 90,000 distinct CDR3 sequences, roughly 11% of them singletons. Time point defined: patch test 3, about 24 weeks after DPC sensitization. Treatment specified: therapeutic diphenylcyclopropenone sensitization with weekly scalp DPC. This specimen consisted of whole blood, obtained in connection with sensitization to the hapten diphenylcyclopropenone (DPC). The receptors were gathered from a woman aged 30 to 39 with alopecia areata. Some clones in this sample may be carry-over from other donors' samples.

The table lists this clonotype with many counts. V is TRBV5-1 and J is TRBJ1-1, with unresolved D. Trimming removed 0 bases at V and 2 bases at J, with 5 bases between. Germline-derived CDR1 and CDR2 are SGHRS and YFSETQ. The CDR3 covers 13 residues. CDR3: CASSLVANTEAFF. DNA for the CDR3: TGCGCCAGCAGCTTGGTTGCCAACACTGAAGCTTTCTTT.

This clonotype showed up just a few times. This sequence joins TRBV28 and TRBJ2-7; D tentatively reads TRBD1 or TRBD2 (7 bases each). In germline, CDR1 is MDHEN, CDR2 SYDVKM. V lost 5 bases and J lost 2, with 13 bases in between. This CDR3 has 14 residues. For the CDR3, the DNA is TGTGCCAGCAGTCCGACAGGGAGGGCCTACGAGCAGTACTTC. Amino acid sequence: CASSPTGRAYEQYF.

This clonotype has ten or more counts. The chain combines TRBV28 with TRBJ1-5; 7 bases are a match to TRBD1. V shed 9 bases and J 4 bases; nucleotides not matched to a gene: 6. There are 13 residues in the CDR3. CDR1 is MDHEN and CDR2 is SYDVKM in the germline V gene. The CDR3 here is CASFRDRNQPQHF. The DNA of the CDR3 is TGTGCCAGTTTCCGGGACAGAAATCAGCCCCAGCATTTT.

This clonotype was detected many times. This chain links TRBV2 with TRBJ1-4, with D possibly being TRBD1 (6 bases). This CDR3 spans 13 amino acids. Germline V gene lookup returns CDR1 SNHLY and CDR2 FYNNEI. Trimming took 9 bases from V and 7 from J, leaving 15 bases between them. The CDR3 sequence: CASTGRPGEKLFF. The CDR3 DNA sequence: TGTGCCAGTACAGGGCGCCCGGGTGAAAAACTGTTTTTT.

This clonotype was observed at least ten times. This chain connects TRBV6-4 to TRBJ2-6, with D perhaps matching TRBD2 (5 bases). V was pared by 2 bases and J by 0 bases, with 5 bases between. Germline loops: CDR1 MRHNA, CDR2 SNTAGT. The CDR3 length is 15 residues. The CDR3 DNA follows: TGTGCCAGCAGTGACCGGGACTCTGGGGCCAACGTCCTGACTTTC. Its protein product is CASSDRDSGANVLTF.

This chain links TRBV28 with TRBJ2-3, with a tentative D call TRBD2 (5 bases). The germline CDR1 and CDR2 sequences are MDHEN and SYDVKM. Trimming removed 10 bases at V and 8 bases at J, with 19 bases between. CDR3 length: 13 residues. The CDR3: CATFLRSGGTQYF. In DNA form, the CDR3 reads TGTGCCACCTTTCTCCGCTCAGGAGGTACGCAGTATTTT.

J is TRBJ1-3 and V is TRBV7-6; TRBD1 agrees at 7 bases. Per the germline V gene, CDR1 is SGHVS and CDR2 is FNYEAQ. The CDR3 spans 14 residues. The junction had 3 bases not matched to a gene; V was cut back by 5 bases and J by 2 bases. DNA of the CDR3: TGTGCCAGCAGCAACAGGGGTCCTGGAAACACCATATATTTT. Protein: CASSNRGPGNTIYF.

V gene TRBV4-1 combines with J gene TRBJ2-5; D gene uncertain. CDR1 MGHRA and CDR2 YSYEKL come from the germline V gene. Trimming removed 0 bases at V and 7 bases at J, with 12 bases between. CDR3 length: 14 residues. The chain's CDR3 is CASSQENLAPTQYF. The CDR3 coding sequence is TGCGCCAGCAGCCAAGAGAACCTGGCGCCGACCCAGTACTTC.

This clonotype was counted only a few times. The V gene is TRBV6-5, the J gene TRBJ2-7, with D possibly matching TRBD1 (5 bases). The length of the CDR3 is 15 residues. The V gene lost 4 bases and the J gene lost 3 bases, with 16 bases spanning the gap. Germline loops: CDR1 MNHEY, CDR2 SVGAGI. The CDR3 bases are TGTGCCAGCAGTTTATACGCTGACAGATTCTACGAGCAGTACGTC. It yields the protein CASSLYADRFYEQYV.

This chain joins TRBV11-2 and TRBJ1-1, with D tentatively TRBD1 (6 bases). This CDR3 comprises 15 residues. Trimming left V 4 bases short and J 6 bases short, with 18 bases between. In germline, CDR1 is SGHAT, CDR2 FQNNGV. CDR3 sequence reads: CASSSDRGQRPEAFF. CDR3 DNA sequence: TGTGCCAGCAGCTCGGACCGAGGACAGCGCCCTGAAGCTTTCTTT. Full variable domain (rest looked up from reference TRBV11-2 and TRBJ1-1): EAGVAQSPRYKIIEKRQSVAFWCNPISGHATLYWYQQILGQGPKLLIQFQNNGVVDDSQLPKDRFSAERLKGVDSTLKIQPAKLEDSAVYLCASSSDRGQRPEAFFGQGTRLTVV.

The chain is built from TRBV7-2 and TRBJ2-7; no reliable D call. This CDR3 is 12 amino acids long. The germline V gene encodes CDR1 SGHTA and CDR2 FQGNSA. V dropped 6 bases and J dropped 2 bases, with 8 bases sitting between them. The CDR3 bases are TGTGCCAGCAGTCAAGGGCCCTACGAGCAGTACTTC. It codes for CASSQGPYEQYF. The whole variable domain, filled in from reference TRBV7-2 and TRBJ2-7, reads GAGVSQSPSNKVTEKGKDVELRCDPISGHTALYWYRQSLGQGLEFLIYFQGNSAPDKSGLPSDRFSAERTGGSVSTLTIQRTQQEDSAVYLCASSQGPYEQYFGPGTRLTVT.

The chain carries TRBV19 and TRBJ1-5; unclear D gene. The CDR3 consists of 12 residues. The germline gives CDR1 LNHDA, CDR2 SQIVND (reference sequence). V dropped 1 base and J dropped 4 bases, with 2 bases sitting between them. The CDR3 reads CASSIGNQPQHF. For the CDR3, the DNA is TGTGCCAGTAGTATAGGTAATCAGCCCCAGCATTTT.

The sample holds many counts of this clonotype. The chain combines TRBV4-3 with TRBJ1-4; no reliable D call. The ends were cut back, 4 bases at V and 3 bases at J, with 9 bases in the middle. Germline V gene lookup returns CDR1 LGHNA and CDR2 YSLEER. The CDR3 length is 14 residues. The CDR3 DNA reads TGCGCCAGCAGCCGGGTCGGACCTAATGAAAAACTGTTTTTT. This codes for CASSRVGPNEKLFF.

The CDR3: CASSLAGLVSSWYF. CDR3 DNA sequence: TGTGCCAGCAGCTTAGCAGGACTAGTTTCTTCGTGGTACTTC. The gene calls are TRBV7-9 and TRBJ2-7, with 7 bases aligning to TRBD2. Trimming took 0 bases from V and 12 from J; bases not matched to a gene: 11. Germline assignment: CDR1 SEHNR and CDR2 FQNEAQ (reference sequence). The CDR3 is made up of 14 amino acids.

The chain is built from TRBV9 and TRBJ1-1; weak D call: TRBD1 (5 bases). The CDR3 is 16 amino acids. Germline V gene sequence: CDR1 SGDLS, CDR2 YYNGEE. V was trimmed by 0 bases and J by 1 base, leaving 13 bases between them. The CDR3 sequence is CASSVEQGGKNTEAFF. DNA for the CDR3: TGTGCCAGCAGCGTAGAGCAGGGAGGGAAGAACACTGAAGCTTTCTTT.

The CDR3: CASSYSRTSGDEQYV. The CDR3, as DNA: TGTGCCAGCAGTTACTCGCGGACTAGCGGTGACGAGCAGTACGTC. V is TRBV6-2 or TRBV6-3 and J is TRBJ2-7, with 10 bases aligning to TRBD2. CDR1 and CDR2 (germline): MNHEY, SVGEGT. CDR3 size: 15 residues. The J segment lost 5 bases and the V segment lost 0 bases, leaving 4 bases of the junction unmatched.

This clonotype was seen repeatedly, ten times or more. The chain combines TRBV7-9 with TRBJ2-5; unclear D gene. The CDR3 runs 15 residues. The V gene's germline CDR1 is SEHNR and CDR2 FQNEAQ (reference sequence). The V end lost 1 base, the J end lost 6 bases, and 15 bases lay between the germline ends. The CDR3 DNA sequence: TGTGCCAGCAGCTTAGGAACTGTCTCAATAAAGACCCAGTACTTC. Residues: CASSLGTVSIKTQYF.

This clonotype was counted a few times. V is TRBV28 and J is TRBJ1-5; unclear D gene. This CDR3 is built from 11 residues. The germline V gene encodes CDR1 MDHEN and CDR2 SYDVKM. Trimming left V 1 base short and J 11 bases short, with 6 bases between. The CDR3 region has the DNA TGTGCCAGCAGTTTATCCCGAGCCCAGCATTTT. Translation gives CASSLSRAQHF.

This clonotype appeared many times. The V gene is TRBV7-9, the J gene TRBJ1-2; a possible D gene is TRBD1 (5 bases). Trimming took off 1 base at V and 0 bases at J, with 9 bases between the two ends. The CDR3 consists of 15 residues. The germline CDR1 and CDR2 sequences are SEHNR and FQNEAQ (reference sequence). The CDR3 is CASSLVTASNYGYTF. The CDR3 DNA reads as TGTGCCAGCAGCTTAGTGACAGCGTCTAACTATGGCTACACCTTC.

This clonotype was found a few times. V usage is TRBV7-8 and J usage is TRBJ2-5; D is perhaps TRBD2 (6 bases). This CDR3 spans 14 amino acids. V lost 5 bases to trimming and J lost 4 bases, with 14 bases between them. Germline V gene data show CDR1 as SGHVS and CDR2 as FQNEAQ. CDR3 loop: CASSTPGGSETQYF. The DNA of the CDR3 is TGTGCCAGCAGCACCCCCGGGGGTTCAGAGACCCAGTACTTC.

The chain links TRBV28 to TRBJ2-7; D assignment may be TRBD1 or TRBD2 (7 bases each). The germline V and J ends were trimmed by 4 bases and 5 bases, with 21 bases remaining between them. Germline CDR1 and CDR2: MDHEN and SYDVKM. The CDR3 is made up of 16 amino acids. The CDR3 DNA reads as TGTGCCAGCAGTTCCCACAGGGGAATCGGGAGGAACGAGCAGTACTTC. Protein: CASSSHRGIGRNEQYF.

The chain employs TRBV5-4 and TRBJ1-2; D may be TRBD1 (5 bases). The CDR3 contains 16 residues. Germline V gene lookup returns CDR1 SGHNT and CDR2 YYREEE (reference sequence). The V and J ends lost 4 bases and 3 bases respectively, with 19 bases between them. CDR3 region: CASSSGASSGDYGYTF. The CDR3, as DNA: TGTGCCAGCAGCAGCGGGGCCTCCTCAGGAGACTATGGCTACACCTTC.

This clonotype showed up just a few times. The chain couples TRBV16 to TRBJ2-4; possible D gene TRBD2, 5 bases. CDR1 is KGHSY and CDR2 is FQNENV in the germline V gene. The CDR3 spans 15 residues. V shed 2 bases and J shed 0 bases, with 8 bases lying between them. In DNA form, the CDR3 reads TGTGCCAGCAGCCAACAGGAGGCAGCCAAAAACATTCAGTACTTC. Amino acid sequence: CASSQQEAAKNIQYF.

This clonotype was seen at least ten times. In DNA, the CDR3 is TGTGCCAGCAGTTCCCTAGCGGGAGGGCCCAATGAGCAGTTCTTC. Its protein is CASSSLAGGPNEQFF. The V gene is TRBV28, the J gene TRBJ2-1, with 12 nucleotides matching TRBD2. Per the germline V gene, CDR1 is MDHEN and CDR2 is SYDVKM. V lost 4 bases, J lost 6 bases, and 4 bases stayed unmatched. This CDR3 has 15 residues.

At least ten counts were recorded for this clonotype. J is TRBJ2-1 and V is TRBV15, with TRBD1 identical over 10 bases. Germline CDR1 and CDR2: LNHNV and YYDKDF (reference sequence). Trimming removed 3 bases from V and 7 bases from J; junction bases left unmatched: 12. CDR3 length: 17 amino acids. For the CDR3, the DNA is TGTGCCACCAGCAGGGAAAGGACAGGGGGAAATCGGAATGAGCAGTTCTTC. Its protein is CATSRERTGGNRNEQFF. The full variable domain, with the rest looked up from reference TRBV15 and TRBJ2-1, is DAMVIQNPRYQVTQFGKPVTLSCSQTLNHNVMYWYQQKSSQAPKLLFHYYDKDFNNEADTPDNFQSRRPNTSFCFLDIRSPGLGDTAMYLCATSRERTGGNRNEQFFGPGTRLTVL.